This T cell receptor beta chain is drawn from a study of blood T cells in healthy people across ages. Primed by a sample-barcoded 5' primer and a J-beta primer mix, a second PCR proceeded for about 7 to 12 cycles. TCRdb itself ran the 5' RACE reads through MiXCR, one entry per CDR3 protein. Among under 750,000 distinct CDR3 sequences listed, around half were seen once. The sample holds a few counts of this clonotype. Trimming left V 2 bases short and J 2 bases short, with 10 bases between. Germline V gene data show CDR1 as SGHTA and CDR2 as FQGNSA. CDR3 length equals 15 residues. The source material was blood. The chain combines TRBV7-2 with TRBJ1-5, with D perhaps TRBD1 (6 bases). This receptor was identified in a man at least 80 years old in good health. CDR3 sequence reads: CASSLQGPGNQPQHF. The CDR3 nucleotides read TGTGCCAGCAGCTTACAGGGGCCGGGCAATCAGCCCCAGCATTTT.